A single sample gave rise to the 6 T cell receptor beta chains below, sequenced in a study of T cell responses to AZD1222 COVID-19 vaccine. Sequencing used immunoSEQ multiplex PCR; TCRdb keeps in-frame clones, though not all of them. The sample lists about 150,000 clones, about 92% seen once, with 3% to 4% in the top ten. The sample was peripheral blood, taken 28 days after the second AZD1222 dose. These receptors were taken from an adult who received the AZD1222 COVID-19 vaccine.

This clone has only one observation. The V and J genes are TRBV10-3 and TRBJ2-5; D unresolved. CDR3 length: 16 amino acids. Germline CDR1 ENHRY, CDR2 SYGVKD. The V and J ends lost 4 bases and 2 bases respectively, with 17 bases between them. CDR3 coding DNA: TGTGCCATCAGTGGTGGACCGAGCCAATCTCAAGAGACCCAGTACTTC. It yields the protein CAISGGPSQSQETQYF.

The chain employs TRBV7-2 and TRBJ2-3; TRBD2 matches at 10 bases. The germline gives CDR1 SGHTA, CDR2 FQGNSA. The CDR3 sequence is 16 residues long. With V trimmed by 5 bases and J by 2 bases, 7 bases remained unmatched. The CDR3 protein is CASSPGLAALTDTQYF. The CDR3 DNA reads TGTGCCAGCAGCCCTGGACTAGCGGCGCTCACAGATACGCAGTATTTT.

This CDR3 reads CASSRRSDSNQPQHF. The CDR3 DNA follows: TGTGCCAGCAGTAGGAGATCAGATAGCAATCAGCCCCAGCATTTT. The chain couples TRBV27 to TRBJ1-5; no clear D. Germline V gives CDR1 MNHEY, CDR2 SMNVEV (reference sequence). V lost 5 bases to trimming and J lost 0 bases, with 11 bases between them. This CDR3 contains 15 residues.

The rearrangement links TRBV5-1 to TRBJ2-3, with TRBD2 matching 8 bases. Germline V gene data show CDR1 as SGHRS and CDR2 as YFSETQ. J was trimmed by 4 bases and V by 2 bases; bases with no gene match: 6. The CDR3 totals 15 residues. The CDR3 spells CASSLGPGGADTQYF. CDR3 nucleotide sequence: TGCGCCAGCAGCTTAGGACCCGGGGGGGCAGATACGCAGTATTTT. Full variable domain (outside the CDR3, taken from reference TRBV5-1 and TRBJ2-3): KAGVTQTPRYLIKTRGQQVTLSCSPISGHRSVSWYQQTPGQGLQFLFEYFSETQRNKGNFPGRFSGRQFSNSRSEMNVSTLELGDSALYLCASSLGPGGADTQYFGPGTRLTVL.

This sequence joins TRBV27 and TRBJ2-2, with TRBD1 identical over 9 bases. Germline trimming cut 2 bases from V and 3 bases from J; bases unmatched to any gene: 16. This CDR3 comprises 20 residues. CDR1 is MNHEY, CDR2 SMNVEV, per germline (reference sequence). The CDR3 nucleotides are TGTGCCAGCAGTTTAAGGCCGGGACAGGGACGATTCCCCGACACCGGGGAGCTGTTTTTT. Translated, it gives CASSLRPGQGRFPDTGELFF.

The rearrangement uses TRBV5-1 and TRBJ2-7; 9 bases match TRBD2. This CDR3 comprises 16 residues. The V gene end was trimmed by 0 bases and the J gene end by 6 bases; junction bases not matched to a gene: 10. Germline V gene lookup returns CDR1 SGHRS and CDR2 YFSETQ. The CDR3 DNA reads as TGCGCCAGCAGCTTGGTGGTGGCAGCGGGAGGTGGCGAGCAGTACTTC. Its protein is CASSLVVAAGGGEQYF.